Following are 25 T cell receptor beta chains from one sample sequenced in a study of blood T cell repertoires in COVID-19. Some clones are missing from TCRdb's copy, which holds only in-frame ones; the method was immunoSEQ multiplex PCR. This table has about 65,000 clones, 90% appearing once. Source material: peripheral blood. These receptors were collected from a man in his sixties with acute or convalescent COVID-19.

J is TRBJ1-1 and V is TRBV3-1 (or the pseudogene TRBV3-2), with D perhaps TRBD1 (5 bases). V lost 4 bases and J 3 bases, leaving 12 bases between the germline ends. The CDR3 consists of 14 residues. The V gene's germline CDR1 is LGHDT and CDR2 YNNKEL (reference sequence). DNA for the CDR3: TGTGCCAGCAGCCGCTGGGGGGGAGACACTGAAGCTTTCTTT. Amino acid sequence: CASSRWGGDTEAFF.

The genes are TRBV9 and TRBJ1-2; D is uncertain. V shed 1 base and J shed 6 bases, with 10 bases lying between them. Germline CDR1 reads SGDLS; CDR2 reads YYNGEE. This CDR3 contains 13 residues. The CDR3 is CASSVHHLDGYTF. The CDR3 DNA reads TGTGCCAGCAGCGTACATCATTTAGATGGCTACACCTTC.

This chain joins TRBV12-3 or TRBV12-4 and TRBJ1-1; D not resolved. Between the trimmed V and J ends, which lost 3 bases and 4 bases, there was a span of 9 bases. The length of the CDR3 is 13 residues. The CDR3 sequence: CASSLGGGTEAFF. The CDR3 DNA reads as TGTGCCAGCAGTTTGGGAGGAGGCACTGAAGCTTTCTTT.

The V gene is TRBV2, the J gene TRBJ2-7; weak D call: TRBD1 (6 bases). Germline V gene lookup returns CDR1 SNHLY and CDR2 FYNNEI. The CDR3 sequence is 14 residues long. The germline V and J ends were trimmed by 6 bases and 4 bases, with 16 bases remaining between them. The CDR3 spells CASRGNRDSYEQYF. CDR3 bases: TGTGCCAGCAGGGGAAACAGGGATTCTTACGAGCAGTACTTC. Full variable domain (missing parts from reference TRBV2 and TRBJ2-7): EPEVTQTPSHQVTQMGQEVILRCVPISNHLYFYWYRQILGQKVEFLVSFYNNEISEKSEIFDDQFSVERPDGSNFTLKIRSTKLEDSAMYFCASRGNRDSYEQYFGPGTRLTVT.

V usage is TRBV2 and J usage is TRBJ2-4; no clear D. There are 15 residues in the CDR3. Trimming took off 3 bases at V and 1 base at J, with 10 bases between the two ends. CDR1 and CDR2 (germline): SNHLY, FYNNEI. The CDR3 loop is CASSDLAGAKNIQYF. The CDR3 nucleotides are TGTGCCAGCAGTGATCTTGCCGGGGCCAAAAACATTCAGTACTTC.

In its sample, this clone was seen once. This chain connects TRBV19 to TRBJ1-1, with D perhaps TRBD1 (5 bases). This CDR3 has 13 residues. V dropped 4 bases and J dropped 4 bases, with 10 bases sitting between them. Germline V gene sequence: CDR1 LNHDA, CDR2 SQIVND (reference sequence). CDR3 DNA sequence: TGTGCCAGTAGTACTTGGGGCGGCACTGAAGCTTTCTTT. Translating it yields CASSTWGGTEAFF.

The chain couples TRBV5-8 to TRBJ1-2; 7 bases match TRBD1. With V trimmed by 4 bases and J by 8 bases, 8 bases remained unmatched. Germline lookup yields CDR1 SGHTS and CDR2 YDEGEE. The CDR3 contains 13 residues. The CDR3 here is CASSPVRQGGYTF. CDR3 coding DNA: TGTGCCAGCAGCCCCGTCCGACAGGGAGGCTACACCTTC.

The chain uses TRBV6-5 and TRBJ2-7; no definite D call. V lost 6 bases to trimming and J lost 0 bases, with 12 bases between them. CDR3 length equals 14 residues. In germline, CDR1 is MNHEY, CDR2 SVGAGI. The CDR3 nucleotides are TGTGCCAGCAGCGCTACACAGAGCTCCTACGAGCAGTACTTC. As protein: CASSATQSSYEQYF.

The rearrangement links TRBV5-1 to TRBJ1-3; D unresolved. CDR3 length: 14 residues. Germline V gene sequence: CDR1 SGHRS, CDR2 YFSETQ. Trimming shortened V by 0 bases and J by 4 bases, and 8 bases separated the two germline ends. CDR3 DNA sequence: TGCGCCAGCAGCTTGGACCTATTAGGAAACACCATATATTTT. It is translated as CASSLDLLGNTIYF.

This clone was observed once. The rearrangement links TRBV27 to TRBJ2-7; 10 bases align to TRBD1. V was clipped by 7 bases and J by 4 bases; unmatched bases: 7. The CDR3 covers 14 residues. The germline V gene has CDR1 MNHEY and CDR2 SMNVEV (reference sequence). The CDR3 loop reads CASKEDRGSYEQYF. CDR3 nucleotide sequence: TGTGCCAGCAAAGAGGACAGGGGGAGTTACGAGCAGTACTTC.

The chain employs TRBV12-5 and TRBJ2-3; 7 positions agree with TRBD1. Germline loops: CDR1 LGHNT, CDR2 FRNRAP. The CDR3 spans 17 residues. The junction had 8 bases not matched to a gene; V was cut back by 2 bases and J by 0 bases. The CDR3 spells CASGLHLGQLSTDTQYF. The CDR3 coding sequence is TGTGCTAGTGGTTTGCACCTGGGACAGCTAAGCACAGATACGCAGTATTTT.

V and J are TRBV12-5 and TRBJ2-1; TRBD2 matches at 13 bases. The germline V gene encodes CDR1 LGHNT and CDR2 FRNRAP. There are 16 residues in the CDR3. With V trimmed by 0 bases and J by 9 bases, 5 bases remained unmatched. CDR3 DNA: TGTGCTAGTGGTTTGGTACTAGCGGGGGGGCATCGTGAGCAGTTCTTC. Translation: CASGLVLAGGHREQFF.

For the CDR3, the DNA is TGTGCCAGCAGAGTGACAGGGGACACTGAAGCTTTCTTT. Protein: CASRVTGDTEAFF. V usage is TRBV6-5 and J usage is TRBJ1-1; 8 bases are shared with TRBD1. Germline assignment: CDR1 MNHEY and CDR2 SVGAGI. Losses at the gene ends were 6 bases for V and 3 bases for J; bases not matched to a gene: 3. The CDR3 sequence is 13 residues long.

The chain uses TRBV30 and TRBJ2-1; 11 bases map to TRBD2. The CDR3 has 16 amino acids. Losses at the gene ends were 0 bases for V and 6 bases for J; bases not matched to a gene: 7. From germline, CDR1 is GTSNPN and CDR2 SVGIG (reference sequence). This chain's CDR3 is CAWSVPQLAGVNEQFF. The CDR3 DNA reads TGTGCCTGGAGTGTTCCCCAACTAGCGGGGGTCAATGAGCAGTTCTTC.

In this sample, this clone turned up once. CDR3 region: CASRDGLAGGETQYF. The DNA for the CDR3 is TGTGCCAGCAGAGATGGACTAGCAGGTGGAGAGACCCAGTACTTC. This chain connects TRBV28 to TRBJ2-5, with 8 bases aligning to TRBD2. V lost 6 bases, J lost 4 bases, and 10 bases stayed unmatched. The CDR3 length is 15 residues. Looked up from germline, CDR1 is MDHEN and CDR2 is SYDVKM.

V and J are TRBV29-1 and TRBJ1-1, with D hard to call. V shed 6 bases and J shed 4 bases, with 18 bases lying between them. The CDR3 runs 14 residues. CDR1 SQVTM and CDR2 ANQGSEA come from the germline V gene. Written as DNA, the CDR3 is TGCAGCGTGGGCCTTCGCTGGCCCCGCACTGAAGCTTTCTTT. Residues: CSVGLRWPRTEAFF.

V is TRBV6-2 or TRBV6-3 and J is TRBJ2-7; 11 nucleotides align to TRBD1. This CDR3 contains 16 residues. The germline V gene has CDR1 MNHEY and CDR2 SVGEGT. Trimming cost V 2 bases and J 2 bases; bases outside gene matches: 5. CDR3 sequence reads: CASSYGKGQGAYEQYF. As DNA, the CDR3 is TGTGCCAGCAGTTACGGGAAGGGACAGGGGGCCTACGAGCAGTACTTC.

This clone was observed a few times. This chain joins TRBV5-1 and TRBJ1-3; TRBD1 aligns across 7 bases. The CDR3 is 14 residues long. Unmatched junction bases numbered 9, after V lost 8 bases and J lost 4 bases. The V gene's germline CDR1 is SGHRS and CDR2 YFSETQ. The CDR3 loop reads CASSRGNTGNTIYF. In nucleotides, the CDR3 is TGCGCCAGTTCCAGGGGGAACACCGGAAACACCATATATTTT.

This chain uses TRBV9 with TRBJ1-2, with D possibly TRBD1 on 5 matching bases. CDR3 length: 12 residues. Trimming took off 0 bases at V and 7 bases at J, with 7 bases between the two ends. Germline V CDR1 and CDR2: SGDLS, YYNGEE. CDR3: CASSVVGGGYTF. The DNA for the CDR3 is TGTGCCAGCAGCGTAGTCGGGGGTGGCTACACCTTC.

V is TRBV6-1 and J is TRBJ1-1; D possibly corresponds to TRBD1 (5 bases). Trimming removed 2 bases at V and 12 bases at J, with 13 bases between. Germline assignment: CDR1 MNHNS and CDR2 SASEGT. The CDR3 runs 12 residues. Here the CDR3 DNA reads TGTGCCAGCAGTGAACAGGGCCTCCAAACTTTCTTT. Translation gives CASSEQGLQTFF.

The CDR3 DNA follows: TGCGCCAGCAGACTGTTAGGGGACACCGGGGAGCTGTTTTTT. Residues: CASRLLGDTGELFF. The genes are TRBV5-1 and TRBJ2-2; maybe TRBD1 (5 bases). CDR3 size: 14 residues. Germline CDR1 is SGHRS and CDR2 is YFSETQ. Deletions cut 5 bases from V and 3 bases from J, with 11 bases between.

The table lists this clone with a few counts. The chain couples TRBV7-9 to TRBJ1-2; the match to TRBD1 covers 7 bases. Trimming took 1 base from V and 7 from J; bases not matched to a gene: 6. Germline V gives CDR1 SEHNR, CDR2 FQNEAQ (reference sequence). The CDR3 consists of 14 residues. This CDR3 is CASSLEGASAGYTF. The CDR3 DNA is TGTGCCAGCAGCTTAGAGGGGGCCTCGGCTGGCTACACCTTC.

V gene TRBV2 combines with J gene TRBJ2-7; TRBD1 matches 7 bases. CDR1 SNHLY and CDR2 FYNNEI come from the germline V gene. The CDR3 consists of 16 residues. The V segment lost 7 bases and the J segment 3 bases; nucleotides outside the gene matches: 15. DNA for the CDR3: TGTGCCAGCACCAGAACGATAACAGGGGATGGCTACGAGCAGTACTTC. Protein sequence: CASTRTITGDGYEQYF.

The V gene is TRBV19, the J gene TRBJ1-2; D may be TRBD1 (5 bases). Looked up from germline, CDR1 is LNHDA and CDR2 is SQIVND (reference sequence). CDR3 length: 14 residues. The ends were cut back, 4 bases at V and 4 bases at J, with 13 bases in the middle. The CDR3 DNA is TGTGCCAGTAGTAGGGGGGGACGGAGCTATGGCTACACCTTC. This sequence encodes CASSRGGRSYGYTF.

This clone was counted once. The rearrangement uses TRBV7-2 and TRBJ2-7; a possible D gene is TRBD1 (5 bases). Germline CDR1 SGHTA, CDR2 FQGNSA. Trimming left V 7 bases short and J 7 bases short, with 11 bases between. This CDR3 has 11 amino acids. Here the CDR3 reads CASTPDREQYF. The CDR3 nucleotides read TGTGCCAGCACCCCCGACAGAGAGCAGTACTTC.